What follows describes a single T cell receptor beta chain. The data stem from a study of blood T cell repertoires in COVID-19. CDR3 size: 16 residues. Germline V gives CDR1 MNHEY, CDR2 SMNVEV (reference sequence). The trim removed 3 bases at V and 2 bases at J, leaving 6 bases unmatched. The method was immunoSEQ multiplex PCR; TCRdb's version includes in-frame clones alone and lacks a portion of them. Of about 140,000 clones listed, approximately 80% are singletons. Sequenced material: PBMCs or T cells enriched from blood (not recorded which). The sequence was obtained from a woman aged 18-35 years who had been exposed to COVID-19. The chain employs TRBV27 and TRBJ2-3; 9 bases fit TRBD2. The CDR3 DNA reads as TGTGCCAGCAGTTTGAAGCCTAGCGGGATCACAGATACGCAGTATTTT. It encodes CASSLKPSGITDTQYF.